A selection of T cell receptor beta chains follows, all from one sample in a study of early T cells in non-severe SARS-CoV-2 infection. One entry per CDR3 protein, called by TCRdb with MiXCR from the 5' RACE reads. This table has approximately 75,000 distinct CDR3 sequences, about 14% appearing once. The material sequenced was whole blood, taken at baseline. These receptors were taken from an adult who was a healthcare worker with PCR-confirmed SARS-CoV-2 infection or an uninfected control (not recorded which). Both conserved end residues are part of each CDR3. Fields, in order: J gene, V gene, CDR3 protein.

J gene: TRBJ2-5
V gene: TRBV5-1
CDR3 protein: CASSQRLAGRLQETQYF

J gene: TRBJ2-5
V gene: TRBV7-2
CDR3 protein: CASSLGGAGGETQYF

J gene: TRBJ1-1
V gene: TRBV27
CDR3 protein: CASREGTEAFF

J gene: TRBJ2-3
V gene: TRBV24-1
CDR3 protein: CATAHRGTTDTQYF

J gene: TRBJ2-7
V gene: TRBV18
CDR3 protein: CASSPRDSSTYEQYF

J gene: TRBJ1-6
V gene: TRBV9
CDR3 protein: CASSPGQGANSPLHF

J gene: TRBJ2-3
V gene: TRBV19
CDR3 protein: CASSILAGRSGITDTQYF

J gene: TRBJ2-6
V gene: TRBV20-1
CDR3 protein: CSALDRGRTGANVLTF

J gene: TRBJ2-3
V gene: TRBV7-7
CDR3 protein: CASSPLTSGTDTQYF

J gene: TRBJ2-7
V gene: TRBV7-6
CDR3 protein: CASSSGTTQYF

J gene: TRBJ1-1
V gene: TRBV4-1
CDR3 protein: CASSQDHGPEAFF

J gene: TRBJ2-7
V gene: TRBV7-2
CDR3 protein: CASSLDGSRREQYF

J gene: TRBJ2-1
V gene: TRBV2
CDR3 protein: CASSERLALYNEQFF

J gene: TRBJ1-2
V gene: TRBV7-8
CDR3 protein: CASRGPGQGNYGYTF

J gene: TRBJ2-2
V gene: TRBV2
CDR3 protein: CATDATGANTGELFF

J gene: TRBJ1-3
V gene: TRBV2
CDR3 protein: CASSERRASSGNTIYF

J gene: TRBJ2-2
V gene: TRBV3-1
CDR3 protein: CASSQVYLDTGELFF

J gene: TRBJ1-5
V gene: TRBV6-1
CDR3 protein: CASKLSAGNNQPQHF

J gene: TRBJ2-1
V gene: TRBV13
CDR3 protein: CASSPPYYNEQFF

J gene: TRBJ2-7
V gene: TRBV20-1
CDR3 protein: CSARGYYEQYF

J gene: TRBJ1-5
V gene: TRBV19
CDR3 protein: CASSRDSFYQPQHF

J gene: TRBJ1-6
V gene: TRBV30
CDR3 protein: CAWSAGQLNSPLHF

J gene: TRBJ2-1
V gene: TRBV3-1
CDR3 protein: CASSQESYPYNEQFF

J gene: TRBJ2-7
V gene: TRBV9
CDR3 protein: CASSPGDRVLYEQYF